These T cell receptor beta chains were read from a single sample in a study of T cells after yellow fever vaccination. TCRdb reprocessed the 5' RACE reads with MiXCR, giving one entry per CDR3 protein. The profile shows approximately 93,000 distinct CDR3 sequences, about 5.8% of them singletons. The material sequenced was CD8+ T cells sorted from PBMCs, taken 10 days after the yellow fever booster vaccination. The origin of the receptors is a man between 18 and 35 years old who received the YFV17D yellow fever vaccine. Each CDR3 is given with its conserved first and last residue. Only some rows state a clone size, as once, few, many or a class for expanded clones.

v_gene | abundance | CDR3aa
TRBV29-1 | . | CSVGGDYGYTF
TRBV6-6 | . | CASSYRDYNSPLHF
TRBV19 | . | CASSIEGSSIQYF
TRBV6-5 | few | CASSTGLRDGNYGYTF
TRBV12-3/TRBV12-4 | few | CASSGPPNQPQHF
TRBV5-6 | many | CASSPQGNEQFF
TRBV6-5 | many | CASSYSGQLYNSPLHF
TRBV5-6 | few | CASSLTGGWNEQFF
TRBV30 | many | CAWSVVGPYNEQFF
TRBV5-1 | . | CASSDGLAGELFF
TRBV2 | few | CASRKRQDLAKNIQYF
TRBV4-1 | . | CASSLLASGYANYGYTF